The 9 T cell receptor beta chains presented below share a single source sample, sequenced in a study of PD-1 blockade in classical Hodgkin lymphoma. Repertoires were generated with immunoSEQ multiplex PCR, while TCRdb's copy carries only in-frame clones and drops some. The sample lists tens of thousands of clones; almost 90% were seen once. After autologous stem cell transplantation all patients relapsed, and prior brentuximab vedotin exposure differed between cohorts. The sample here was peripheral blood mononuclear cells (PBMCs), taken before the second cycle of nivolumab. These receptors all stem from a human donor with classical Hodgkin lymphoma.

The chain employs TRBV6-1 and TRBJ1-2; 7 bases map to TRBD1. The CDR3 runs 14 residues. Germline-derived CDR1 and CDR2 are MNHNS and SASEGT. The V and J ends lost 6 bases and 1 base, in that order; junction bases with no gene match: 5. CDR3 nucleotides: TGTGCCAGCAGGGCTAACAGGGGTAACTATGGCTACACCTTC. Translation: CASRANRGNYGYTF.

This chain connects TRBV10-2 to TRBJ2-3, with 12 nucleotides matching TRBD2. The trim removed 6 bases at V and 5 bases at J, leaving 3 bases unmatched. The germline gives CDR1 WSHSY, CDR2 SAAADI. The CDR3 contains 14 residues. Here the CDR3 DNA reads TGCGCCAGCAGACCGGGACTAGCGGGAGATACGCAGTATTTT. Residues: CASRPGLAGDTQYF.

The genes are TRBV6-6 and TRBJ2-3; D tentatively fits TRBD1 or TRBD2 (5 bases each). Trimming pared 0 bases from V and 8 bases from J, leaving 12 bases between. This CDR3 contains 14 residues. The germline CDR1 and CDR2 sequences are MNHNY and SVGAGI (reference sequence). CDR3 sequence (DNA): TGTGCCAGCAGTTACTCGAGTGAGGGGTTTACGCAGTATTTT. Translating it yields CASSYSSEGFTQYF.

The V gene is TRBV7-9, the J gene TRBJ2-7; 10 positions agree with TRBD2. The V segment lost 2 bases and the J segment 5 bases; nucleotides outside the gene matches: 6. Germline V CDR1 and CDR2: SEHNR, FQNEAQ (reference sequence). The CDR3 is made up of 15 amino acids. The CDR3: CASSLLAGVTHEQYF. For the CDR3, the DNA is TGTGCCAGCAGCTTACTAGCGGGAGTAACCCACGAGCAGTACTTC.

The V gene is TRBV14, the J gene TRBJ1-3; D not certain. Germline values: CDR1 SGHDN, CDR2 FVKESK. V was shortened by 6 bases and J by 1 base, with 13 bases between the two germline ends. CDR3 size: 15 residues. The DNA for the CDR3 is TGTGCCAGCAGTCGGACTGCTTTATCTGGAAACACCATATATTTT. This codes for CASSRTALSGNTIYF.

This clone was seen a handful of times. The chain carries TRBV19 and TRBJ2-7; 7 nucleotides align to TRBD2. Looked up from germline, CDR1 is LNHDA and CDR2 is SQIVND (reference sequence). The trim removed 5 bases at V and 4 bases at J, leaving 8 bases unmatched. The CDR3 spans 14 residues. The CDR3 nucleotides read TGTGCCAGTAGTCCCGGACTAGGTAGTTACGAGCAGTACTTC. Amino acids: CASSPGLGSYEQYF.

V and J are TRBV11-3 and TRBJ2-1, with D perhaps matching TRBD1 or TRBD2 (5 bases each). CDR1 is SGHNT, CDR2 YENEEA, per germline. The CDR3 consists of 15 residues. Trimming cost V 7 bases and J 0 bases, with 13 bases left between them. The CDR3 DNA sequence: TGTGCCAGCACCCCAGGGCGGGCCTCCTACAATGAGCAGTTCTTC. Residues: CASTPGRASYNEQFF.

To note about this clone: At one boundary the junction diverges from the germline segment, which might be a read error. The chain uses TRBV30 and TRBJ1-2; the D is unclear. The CDR3 is 12 amino acids. Germline CDR1 GTSNPN, CDR2 SVGIG (reference sequence). The CDR3 protein is CARSVFNYGYTF. DNA for the CDR3: TGTGCCCGGAGTGTTTTTAACTATGGCTACACCTTC.

The J gene is TRBJ2-1, the V gene TRBV11-3; 7 nucleotides agree with TRBD2. V dropped 2 bases and J dropped 1; count of bases not matched to a gene: 5. CDR3 length equals 16 residues. The V gene's germline CDR1 is SGHNT and CDR2 YENEEA. Written as DNA, the CDR3 is TGTGCCAGCAGCTTAATAAGCGGGATTTCCTACAATGAGCAGTTCTTC. It is translated as CASSLISGISYNEQFF.